This TCR beta chain was identified during a study of cytomegalovirus exposure and HLA in healthy donors. This clone was observed a single time. Its antigen remains unknown. In the PCR, 60 Vbeta and 13 Jbeta primers were used. Here immunoSEQ multiplex PCR was the method, and the copy in TCRdb shows in-frame clones only, minus some. Of 110,000 to 150,000 clones listed, over 70% are singletons. General study findings and limits: For most subjects, TCR beta sequences were reported to predict HLA-A and HLA-B alleles with accuracy.

The germline gives CDR1 SGHDT, CDR2 YYEEEE. The V end was cut by 7 bases, the J end by 8 bases, with 30 bases between. The CDR3 has 17 amino acids. The source is a male donor in good health and CMV-seronegative. The rearrangement joins TRBV5-6 to TRBJ1-2; maybe TRBD1 (5 bases). The source material was PBMCs. The CDR3 loop reads CASAEAGRQWGEGGYTF. The CDR3 DNA sequence: TGTGCCAGCGCCGAAGCGGGCCGACAGTGGGGAGAGGGAGGCTACACCTTC.